The 18 T cell receptor beta chains reported below all come from one sample, sequenced in a study of blood T cell repertoires in COVID-19. Sequenced by immunoSEQ multiplex PCR; TCRdb stores in-frame clones only, minus some. The sample yields some 420,000 clones, 80% to 90% seen once. The material sequenced was PBMCs or T cells enriched from blood (not recorded which). The receptors were gathered from a man younger than 40 who had recovered from COVID-19.

The chain uses TRBV5-6 and TRBJ1-5, with 7 positions matching TRBD1. In germline, CDR1 is SGHDT, CDR2 YYEEEE. J gave up 3 bases and V 0 bases, and 9 bases lay outside the gene matches. This CDR3 is 17 amino acids long. CDR3 sequence: CASSLARDRVLNQPQHF. The CDR3 DNA follows: TGTGCCAGCAGCTTGGCAAGAGACAGGGTTCTCAATCAGCCCCAGCATTTT.

J is TRBJ1-4 and V is TRBV28; weak D call: TRBD1 (5 bases). There are 15 residues in the CDR3. CDR1 MDHEN and CDR2 SYDVKM come from the germline V gene. Trimming cost V 6 bases and J 0 bases, with 11 bases left between them. In nucleotides, the CDR3 is TGTGCCAGCAGACCAGGGTTATCAACTAATGAAAAACTGTTTTTT. Its protein product is CASRPGLSTNEKLFF. The full variable domain, with the rest looked up from reference TRBV28 and TRBJ1-4, is DVKVTQSSRYLVKRTGEKVFLECVQDMDHENMFWYRQDPGLGLRLIYFSYDVKMKEKGDIPEGYSVSREKKERFSLILESASTNQTSMYLCASRPGLSTNEKLFFGSGTQLSVL.

The V gene is TRBV15, the J gene TRBJ1-4; 8 bases map to TRBD1. The junction had 9 bases not matched to a gene; V was cut back by 2 bases and J by 7 bases. Germline V gene sequence: CDR1 LNHNV, CDR2 YYDKDF (reference sequence). This CDR3 region has 16 residues. The CDR3 bases are TGTGCCACCAGCAGAAATCAGGGGGCGACTCGTGAAAAACTGTTTTTT. Protein: CATSRNQGATREKLFF.

The chain is built from TRBV6-5 and TRBJ2-5; TRBD2 might be the D (6 bases). Between the trimmed V and J ends, which lost 4 bases and 4 bases, there was a span of 13 bases. The CDR3 runs 14 residues. Germline V gene data show CDR1 as MNHEY and CDR2 as SVGAGI. The CDR3 region has the DNA TGTGCCAGCAGTTCTACTAGGAGGGCAGAGACCCAGTACTTC. Encoded protein: CASSSTRRAETQYF.

This clone appeared a few times. The chain combines TRBV2 with TRBJ2-2; 7 bases line up with TRBD1. Germline lookup yields CDR1 SNHLY and CDR2 FYNNEI. After removal of 8 bases from V and 5 bases from J, the junction contained 5 bases not matched to a gene. The CDR3 loop spans 13 amino acids. The DNA for the CDR3 is TGTGCCAGCGACCTCAGGGGGACCGGGGAGCTGTTTTTT. Protein sequence: CASDLRGTGELFF.

V is TRBV7-2 and J is TRBJ2-5, with a tentative D call TRBD1 (5 bases). The germline V and J ends were trimmed by 5 bases and 8 bases, with 15 bases remaining between them. CDR1 and CDR2 from the germline V gene are SGHTA and FQGNSA. This CDR3 spans 13 amino acids. As DNA, the CDR3 is TGTGCCAGCAGCCCGACCGCAGGGTCTACCCAGTACTTC. Translated: CASSPTAGSTQYF. The whole variable domain, remainder taken from reference TRBV7-2 and TRBJ2-5, is GAGVSQSPSNKVTEKGKDVELRCDPISGHTALYWYRQSLGQGLEFLIYFQGNSAPDKSGLPSDRFSAERTGGSVSTLTIQRTQQEDSAVYLCASSPTAGSTQYFGPGTRLLVL.

This clone was recorded only once. The chain couples TRBV5-4 to TRBJ2-6, with 7 bases aligning to TRBD1. From germline, CDR1 is SGHNT and CDR2 YYREEE (reference sequence). Trimming removed 4 bases from V and 2 bases from J; junction bases left unmatched: 6. The CDR3 totals 16 residues. CDR3 nucleotide sequence: TGTGCCAGCAGCCGTACAGGGGCGGCTGGGGCCAACGTCCTGACTTTC. It encodes CASSRTGAAGANVLTF.

The rearrangement links TRBV24-1 to TRBJ1-2; D is undetermined. The length of the CDR3 is 13 residues. With 4 bases removed from V and 4 bases from J, the gap between germline ends came to 9 bases. CDR1 is KGHDR, CDR2 SFDVKD, per germline. The CDR3 loop is CATSEEGSYGYTF. The CDR3, as DNA: TGTGCCACCAGTGAGGAGGGCAGCTATGGCTACACCTTC.

The V call is TRBV27, the J call TRBJ2-1, with 11 bases identical to TRBD2. Germline CDR1 reads MNHEY; CDR2 reads SMNVEV (reference sequence). Losses at the gene ends were 6 bases for V and 8 bases for J; bases not matched to a gene: 6. The length of the CDR3 is 14 residues. Here the CDR3 DNA reads TGTGCCAGCAGCGTAGCGGGAGGGTTAGATGAGCAGTTCTTC. Amino acid sequence: CASSVAGGLDEQFF.

J is TRBJ1-2 and V is TRBV7-2, with D hard to call. Trimming took off 3 bases at V and 0 bases at J, with 8 bases between the two ends. This CDR3 has 14 residues. Germline loops: CDR1 SGHTA, CDR2 FQGNSA. CDR3 bases: TGTGCCAGCAGCTTTGGAGGCCCTAACTATGGCTACACCTTC. Protein product: CASSFGGPNYGYTF.

The chain employs TRBV4-1 and TRBJ2-2; 9 nucleotides line up with TRBD1. Germline V gene data show CDR1 as MGHRA and CDR2 as YSYEKL. CDR3 length: 15 residues. Trimming cost V 0 bases and J 5 bases; bases outside gene matches: 1. As DNA, the CDR3 is TGCGCCAGCAGCCAAGAAGGGACAGGGACCGGGGAGCTGTTTTTT. Protein sequence: CASSQEGTGTGELFF.

This clone was seen a single time. The chain recombines TRBV5-1 with TRBJ2-7, with TRBD1 identical over 8 bases. CDR1 and CDR2 (germline): SGHRS, YFSETQ. With V trimmed by 4 bases and J by 6 bases, 9 bases remained unmatched. The CDR3 extends over 14 amino acids. CDR3 nucleotide sequence: TGCGCCAGCAGCCCCGGACAGGGCTTGTCCGAGCAGTACTTC. It translates to CASSPGQGLSEQYF.

The rearrangement joins TRBV2 to TRBJ1-6; 9 bases are shared with TRBD1. Trimming took 6 bases from V and 7 from J; bases not matched to a gene: 7. Per germline, CDR1 SNHLY and CDR2 FYNNEI. The CDR3 sequence is 15 residues long. CDR3 amino acids: CASRGFGQGNSPLHF. CDR3 in DNA: TGTGCCAGCAGAGGCTTTGGACAGGGGAATTCACCCCTCCACTTT. The complete variable domain, with remaining parts taken from reference TRBV2 and TRBJ1-6, reads EPEVTQTPSHQVTQMGQEVILRCVPISNHLYFYWYRQILGQKVEFLVSFYNNEISEKSEIFDDQFSVERPDGSNFTLKIRSTKLEDSAMYFCASRGFGQGNSPLHFGNGTRLTVT.

In its sample, this clone was seen once. This same CDR3 is encoded by further DNA sequences in the sample. The chain uses TRBV2 and TRBJ1-1, with 7 nucleotides matching TRBD1. The CDR3 has 13 residues. The V segment lost 4 bases and the J segment 1 base; nucleotides outside the gene matches: 0. Germline loops: CDR1 SNHLY, CDR2 FYNNEI. The CDR3 here is CASSGQGNTEAFF. The CDR3 DNA sequence: TGTGCCAGCAGTGGACAGGGGAACACTGAAGCTTTCTTT.

The V call is TRBV28, the J call TRBJ1-1; 7 bases are shared with TRBD1. CDR3 size: 11 residues. The V gene's germline CDR1 is MDHEN and CDR2 SYDVKM. The ends lost 4 bases at V and 8 bases at J; junction bases unmatched: 1. The CDR3 is CASSWGQEAFF. In DNA form, the CDR3 reads TGTGCCAGCAGTTGGGGACAGGAAGCTTTCTTT. Full variable domain (missing parts from reference TRBV28 and TRBJ1-1): DVKVTQSSRYLVKRTGEKVFLECVQDMDHENMFWYRQDPGLGLRLIYFSYDVKMKEKGDIPEGYSVSREKKERFSLILESASTNQTSMYLCASSWGQEAFFGQGTRLTVV.

Only one count was recorded for this clone. The rearrangement joins TRBV30 to TRBJ1-4, with D tentatively TRBD1 (6 bases). Trimming took off 0 bases at V and 0 bases at J, with 17 bases between the two ends. Germline V gene sequence: CDR1 GTSNPN, CDR2 SVGIG (reference sequence). This CDR3 has 18 amino acids. The CDR3 coding sequence is TGTGCCTGGAGTGTATCCTCCGGACGACAGGCAACTAATGAAAAACTGTTTTTT. Its translation: CAWSVSSGRQATNEKLFF. Variable domain in full (rest from reference TRBV30 and TRBJ1-4): SQTIHQWPATLVQPVGSPLSLECTVEGTSNPNLYWYRQAAGRGLQLLFYSVGIGQISSEVPQNLSASRPQDRQFILSSKKLLLSDSGFYLCAWSVSSGRQATNEKLFFGSGTQLSVL.

The V call is TRBV5-4, the J call TRBJ1-2; the match to TRBD1 covers 12 bases. CDR3 length: 16 amino acids. Germline lookup yields CDR1 SGHNT and CDR2 YYREEE (reference sequence). V was pared by 2 bases and J by 8 bases, with 10 bases of the junction left unmatched. The CDR3 region is CASSFGTGGLVEGYTF. The CDR3 region has the DNA TGTGCCAGCAGCTTTGGGACAGGGGGCTTAGTAGAAGGCTACACCTTC. Variable domain in full (rest from reference TRBV5-4 and TRBJ1-2): ETGVTQSPTHLIKTRGQQVTLRCSSQSGHNTVSWYQQALGQGPQFIFQYYREEENGRGNFPPRFSGLQFPNYSSELNVNALELDDSALYLCASSFGTGGLVEGYTFGSGTRLTVV.

V usage is TRBV11-3 and J usage is TRBJ2-2; a weak D match, TRBD1 (5 bases). CDR1 SGHNT and CDR2 YENEEA come from the germline V gene. The CDR3 extends over 15 amino acids. Trimming removed 1 base at V and 3 bases at J, with 9 bases between. This CDR3 reads CASSLGGRDTGELFF. The CDR3 DNA sequence: TGTGCCAGCAGCTTAGGGGGCCGGGACACCGGGGAGCTGTTTTTT.